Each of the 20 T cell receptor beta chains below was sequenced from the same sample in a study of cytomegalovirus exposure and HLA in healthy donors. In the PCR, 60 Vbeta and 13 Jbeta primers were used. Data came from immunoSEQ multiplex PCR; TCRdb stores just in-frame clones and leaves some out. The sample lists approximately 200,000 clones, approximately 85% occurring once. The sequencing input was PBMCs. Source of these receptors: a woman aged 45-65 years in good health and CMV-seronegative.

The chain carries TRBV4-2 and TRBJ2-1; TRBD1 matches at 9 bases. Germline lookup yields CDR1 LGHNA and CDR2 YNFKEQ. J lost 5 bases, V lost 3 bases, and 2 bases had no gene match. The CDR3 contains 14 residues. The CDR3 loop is CASSQGQGNNEQFF. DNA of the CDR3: TGTGCCAGCAGCCAGGGACAGGGAAACAATGAGCAGTTCTTC.

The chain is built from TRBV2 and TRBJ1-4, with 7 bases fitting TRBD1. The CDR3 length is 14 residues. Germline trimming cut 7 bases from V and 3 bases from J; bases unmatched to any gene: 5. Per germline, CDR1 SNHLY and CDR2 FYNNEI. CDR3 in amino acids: CASKQGTANEKLFF. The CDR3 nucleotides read TGTGCCAGCAAACAGGGGACAGCTAATGAAAAACTGTTTTTT. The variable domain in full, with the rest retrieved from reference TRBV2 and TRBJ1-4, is EPEVTQTPSHQVTQMGQEVILRCVPISNHLYFYWYRQILGQKVEFLVSFYNNEISEKSEIFDDQFSVERPDGSNFTLKIRSTKLEDSAMYFCASKQGTANEKLFFGSGTQLSVL.

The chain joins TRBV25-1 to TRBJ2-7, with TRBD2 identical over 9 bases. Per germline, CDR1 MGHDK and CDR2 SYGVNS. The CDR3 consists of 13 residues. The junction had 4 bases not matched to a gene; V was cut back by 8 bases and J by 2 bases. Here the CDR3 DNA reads TGTGCCAGCGGGATAGCGGGGGCCTACGAGCAGTACTTC. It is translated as CASGIAGAYEQYF.

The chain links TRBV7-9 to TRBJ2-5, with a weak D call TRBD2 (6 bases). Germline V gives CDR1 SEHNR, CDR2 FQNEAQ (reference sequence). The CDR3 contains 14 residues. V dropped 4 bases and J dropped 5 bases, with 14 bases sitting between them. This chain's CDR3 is CASSSPSAGETQYF. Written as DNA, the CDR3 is TGTGCCAGCAGCTCTCCTTCAGCGGGTGAGACCCAGTACTTC.

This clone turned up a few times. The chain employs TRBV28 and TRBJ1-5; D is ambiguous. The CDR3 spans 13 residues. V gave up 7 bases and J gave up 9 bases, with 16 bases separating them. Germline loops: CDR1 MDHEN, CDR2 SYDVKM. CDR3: CASTQRVTGPQHF. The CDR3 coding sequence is TGTGCCAGCACTCAGCGGGTCACGGGGCCCCAGCATTTT. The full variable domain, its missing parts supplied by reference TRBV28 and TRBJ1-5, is DVKVTQSSRYLVKRTGEKVFLECVQDMDHENMFWYRQDPGLGLRLIYFSYDVKMKEKGDIPEGYSVSREKKERFSLILESASTNQTSMYLCASTQRVTGPQHFGDGTRLSIL.

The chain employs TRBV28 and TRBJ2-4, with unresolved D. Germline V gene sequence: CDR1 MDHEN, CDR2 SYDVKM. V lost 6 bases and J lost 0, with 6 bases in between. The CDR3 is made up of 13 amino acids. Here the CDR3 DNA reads TGTGCCAGCAGCGCAGGAGCCAAAAACATTCAGTACTTC. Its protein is CASSAGAKNIQYF.

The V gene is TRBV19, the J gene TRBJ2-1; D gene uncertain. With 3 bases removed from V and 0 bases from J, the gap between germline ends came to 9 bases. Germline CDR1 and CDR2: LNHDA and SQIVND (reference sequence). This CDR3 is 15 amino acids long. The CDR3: CASSMDGRSYNEQFF. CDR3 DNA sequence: TGTGCCAGTAGTATGGATGGGCGCTCCTACAATGAGCAGTTCTTC.

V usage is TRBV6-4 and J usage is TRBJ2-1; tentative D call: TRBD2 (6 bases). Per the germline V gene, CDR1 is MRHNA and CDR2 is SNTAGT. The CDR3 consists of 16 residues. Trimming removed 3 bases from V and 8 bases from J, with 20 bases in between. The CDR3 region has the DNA TGTGCCAGCAGTGAACTGCCAGGGAGGTCTAGGGATGAGCAGTTCTTC. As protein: CASSELPGRSRDEQFF.

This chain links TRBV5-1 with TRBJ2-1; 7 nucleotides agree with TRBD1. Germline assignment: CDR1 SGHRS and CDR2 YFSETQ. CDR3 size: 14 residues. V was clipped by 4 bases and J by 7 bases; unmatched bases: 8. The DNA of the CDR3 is TGCGCCAGCAGCGGCCAGGGGGATAGGAATGAGCAGTTCTTC. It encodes CASSGQGDRNEQFF.

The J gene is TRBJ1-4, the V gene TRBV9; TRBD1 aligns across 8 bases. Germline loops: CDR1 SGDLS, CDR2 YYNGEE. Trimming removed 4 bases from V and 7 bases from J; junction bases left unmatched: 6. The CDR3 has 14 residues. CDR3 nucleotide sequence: TGTGCCAGCAGCTCAGGACAGGGTGGTGAAAAACTGTTTTTT. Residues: CASSSGQGGEKLFF.

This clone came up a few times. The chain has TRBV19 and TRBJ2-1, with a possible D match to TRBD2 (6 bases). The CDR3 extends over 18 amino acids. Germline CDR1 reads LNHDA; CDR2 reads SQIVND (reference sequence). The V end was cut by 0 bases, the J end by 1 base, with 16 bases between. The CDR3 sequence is CASSIDAYLALSYNEQFF. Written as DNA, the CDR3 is TGTGCCAGTAGTATAGATGCCTACCTAGCGCTGTCCTACAATGAGCAGTTCTTC.

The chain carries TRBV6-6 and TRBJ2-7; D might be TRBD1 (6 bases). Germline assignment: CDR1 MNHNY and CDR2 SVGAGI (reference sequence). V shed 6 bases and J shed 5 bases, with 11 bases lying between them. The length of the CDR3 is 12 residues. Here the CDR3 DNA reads TGTGCCAGCAGCCAGAGGGGGAACGAGCAGTACTTC. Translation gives CASSQRGNEQYF.

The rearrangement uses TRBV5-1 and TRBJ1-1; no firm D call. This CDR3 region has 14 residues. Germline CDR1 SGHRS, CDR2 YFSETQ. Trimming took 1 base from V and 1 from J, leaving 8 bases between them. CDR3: CASSLTGTNTEAFF. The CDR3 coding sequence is TGCGCCAGCAGCTTGACGGGAACGAACACTGAAGCTTTCTTT.

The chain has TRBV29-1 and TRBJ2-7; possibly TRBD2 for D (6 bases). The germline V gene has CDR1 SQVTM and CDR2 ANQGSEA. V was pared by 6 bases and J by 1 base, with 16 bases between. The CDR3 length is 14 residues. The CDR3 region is CSVGRGEVSYEQYF. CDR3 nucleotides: TGCAGCGTCGGCAGAGGGGAGGTTTCCTACGAGCAGTACTTC.

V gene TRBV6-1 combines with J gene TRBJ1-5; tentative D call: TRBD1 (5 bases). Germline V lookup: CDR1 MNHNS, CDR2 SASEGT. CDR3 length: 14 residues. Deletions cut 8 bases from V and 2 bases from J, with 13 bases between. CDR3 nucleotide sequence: TGTGCCAGCTTTGACGGGGGTCGCAATCAGCCCCAGCATTTT. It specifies CASFDGGRNQPQHF.

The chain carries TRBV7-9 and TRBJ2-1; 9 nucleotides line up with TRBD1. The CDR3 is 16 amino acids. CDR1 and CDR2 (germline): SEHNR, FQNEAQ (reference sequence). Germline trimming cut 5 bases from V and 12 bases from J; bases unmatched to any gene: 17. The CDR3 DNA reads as TGTGCCAGCAGCGCAGACCCCGGGACAGGGCTCTCAGGGCAGTTCTTC. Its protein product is CASSADPGTGLSGQFF.

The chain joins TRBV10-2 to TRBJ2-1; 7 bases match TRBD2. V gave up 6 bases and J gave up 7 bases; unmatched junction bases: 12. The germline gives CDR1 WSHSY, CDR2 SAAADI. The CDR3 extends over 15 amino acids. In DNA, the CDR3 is TGCGCCAGCAGCTCCGACTCCGCAGCGGGGAATGAGCAGTTCTTC. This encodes CASSSDSAAGNEQFF.

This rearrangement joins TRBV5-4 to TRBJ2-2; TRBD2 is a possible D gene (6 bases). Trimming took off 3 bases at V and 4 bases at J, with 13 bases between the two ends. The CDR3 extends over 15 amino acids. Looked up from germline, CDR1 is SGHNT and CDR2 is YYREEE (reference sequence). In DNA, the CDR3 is TGTGCCAGCAGCTGGGGTCTAGCGAGCACCGGGGAGCTGTTTTTT. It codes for CASSWGLASTGELFF. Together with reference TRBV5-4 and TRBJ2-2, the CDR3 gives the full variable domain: ETGVTQSPTHLIKTRGQQVTLRCSSQSGHNTVSWYQQALGQGPQFIFQYYREEENGRGNFPPRFSGLQFPNYSSELNVNALELDDSALYLCASSWGLASTGELFFGEGSRLTVL.

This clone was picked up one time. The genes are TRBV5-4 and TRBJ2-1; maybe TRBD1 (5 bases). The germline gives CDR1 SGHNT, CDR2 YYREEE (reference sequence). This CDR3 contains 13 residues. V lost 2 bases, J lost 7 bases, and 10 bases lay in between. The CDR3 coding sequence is TGTGCCAGCAGCTTCGGACAAACAAATGAGCAGTTCTTC. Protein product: CASSFGQTNEQFF. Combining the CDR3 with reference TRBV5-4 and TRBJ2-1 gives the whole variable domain ETGVTQSPTHLIKTRGQQVTLRCSSQSGHNTVSWYQQALGQGPQFIFQYYREEENGRGNFPPRFSGLQFPNYSSELNVNALELDDSALYLCASSFGQTNEQFFGPGTRLTVL.

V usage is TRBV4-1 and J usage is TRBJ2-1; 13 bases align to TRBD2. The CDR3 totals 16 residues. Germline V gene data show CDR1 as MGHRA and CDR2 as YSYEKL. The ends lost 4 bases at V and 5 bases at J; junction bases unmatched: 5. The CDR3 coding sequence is TGCGCCAGCAGCCTTAGGACTAGCGGGAGTGACAATGAGCAGTTCTTC. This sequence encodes CASSLRTSGSDNEQFF.